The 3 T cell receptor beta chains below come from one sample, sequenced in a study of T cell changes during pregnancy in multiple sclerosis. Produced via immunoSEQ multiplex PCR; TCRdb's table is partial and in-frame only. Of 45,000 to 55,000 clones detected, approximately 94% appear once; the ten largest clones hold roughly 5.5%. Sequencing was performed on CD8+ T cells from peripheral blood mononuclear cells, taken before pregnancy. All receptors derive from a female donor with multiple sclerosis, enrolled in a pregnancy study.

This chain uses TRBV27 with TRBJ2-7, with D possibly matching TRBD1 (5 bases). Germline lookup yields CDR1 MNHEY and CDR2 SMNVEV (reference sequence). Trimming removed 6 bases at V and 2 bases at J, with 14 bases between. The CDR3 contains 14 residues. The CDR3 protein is CASSPGHLTYEQYF. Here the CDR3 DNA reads TGTGCCAGCAGCCCCGGACACCTTACCTACGAGCAGTACTTC.

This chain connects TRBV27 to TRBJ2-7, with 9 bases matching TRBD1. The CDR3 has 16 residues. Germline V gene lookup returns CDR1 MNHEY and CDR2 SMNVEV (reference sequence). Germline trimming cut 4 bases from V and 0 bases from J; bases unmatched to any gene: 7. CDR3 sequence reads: CASSSLTGGVSYEQYF. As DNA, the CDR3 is TGTGCCAGCAGTTCCCTAACAGGGGGCGTCTCCTACGAGCAGTACTTC.

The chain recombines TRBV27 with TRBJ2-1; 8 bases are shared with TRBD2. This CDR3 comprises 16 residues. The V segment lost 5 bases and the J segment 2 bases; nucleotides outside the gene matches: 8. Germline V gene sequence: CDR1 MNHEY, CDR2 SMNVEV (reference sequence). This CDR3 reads CASSPLHSGTYNEQFF. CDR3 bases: TGTGCCAGCAGTCCCCTCCATAGCGGGACCTACAATGAGCAGTTCTTC.